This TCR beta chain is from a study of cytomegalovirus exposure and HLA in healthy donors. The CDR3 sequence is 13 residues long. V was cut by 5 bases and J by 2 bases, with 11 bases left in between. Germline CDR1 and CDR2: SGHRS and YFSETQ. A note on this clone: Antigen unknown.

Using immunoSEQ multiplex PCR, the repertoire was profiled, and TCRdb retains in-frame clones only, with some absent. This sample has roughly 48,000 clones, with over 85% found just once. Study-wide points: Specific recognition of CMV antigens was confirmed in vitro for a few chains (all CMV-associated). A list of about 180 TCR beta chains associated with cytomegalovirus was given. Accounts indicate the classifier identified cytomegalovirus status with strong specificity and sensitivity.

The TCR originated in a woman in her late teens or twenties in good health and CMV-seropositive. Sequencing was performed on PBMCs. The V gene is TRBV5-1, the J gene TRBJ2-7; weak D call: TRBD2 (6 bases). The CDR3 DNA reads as TGCGCCAGCAGGGGGGGTGACACCTACGAGCAGTACTTC. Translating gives CASRGGDTYEQYF.